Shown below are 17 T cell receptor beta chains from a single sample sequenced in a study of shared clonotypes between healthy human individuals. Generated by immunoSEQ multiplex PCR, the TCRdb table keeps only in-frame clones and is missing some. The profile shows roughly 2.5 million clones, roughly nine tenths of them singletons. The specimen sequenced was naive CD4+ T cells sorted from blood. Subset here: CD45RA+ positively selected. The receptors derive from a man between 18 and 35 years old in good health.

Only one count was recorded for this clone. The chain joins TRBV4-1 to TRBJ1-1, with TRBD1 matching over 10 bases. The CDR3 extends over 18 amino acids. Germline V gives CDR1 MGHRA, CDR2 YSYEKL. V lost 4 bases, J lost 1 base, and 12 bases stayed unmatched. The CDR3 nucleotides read TGCGCCAGCAGCCGAGTGACAGGGGGCGAGTACAGGAACACTGAAGCTTTCTTT. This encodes CASSRVTGGEYRNTEAFF.

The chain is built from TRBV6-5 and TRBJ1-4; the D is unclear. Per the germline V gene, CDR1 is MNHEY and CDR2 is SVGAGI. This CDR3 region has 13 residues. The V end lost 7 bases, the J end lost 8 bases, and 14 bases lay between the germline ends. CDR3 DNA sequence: TGTGCCAGCAAGGGCAGCGGAAGAGAAAAACTGTTTTTT. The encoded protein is CASKGSGREKLFF.

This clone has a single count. CDR3 residues: CASSLGLAGHRSSYNEQFF. The CDR3 coding sequence is TGTGCCAGCAGCTTAGGACTAGCGGGACACAGGAGCTCCTACAATGAGCAGTTCTTC. This sequence joins TRBV7-6 and TRBJ2-1, with 11 positions matching TRBD2. The ends lost 1 base at V and 0 bases at J; junction bases unmatched: 8. From germline, CDR1 is SGHVS and CDR2 FNYEAQ. CDR3 size: 19 residues.

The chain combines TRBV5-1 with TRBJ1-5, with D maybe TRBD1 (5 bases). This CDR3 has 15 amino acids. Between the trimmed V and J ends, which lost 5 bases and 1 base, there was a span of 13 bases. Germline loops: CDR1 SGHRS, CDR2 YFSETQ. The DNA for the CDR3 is TGCGCCAGCAGTCTTGGGGCGGCGAGCAATCAGCCCCAGCATTTT. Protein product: CASSLGAASNQPQHF.

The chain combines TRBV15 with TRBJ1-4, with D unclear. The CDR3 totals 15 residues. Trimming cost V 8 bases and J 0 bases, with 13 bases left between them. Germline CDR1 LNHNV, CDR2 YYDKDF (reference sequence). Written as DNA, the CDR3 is TGTGCCACCGGCGAGGGAGTTGCAACTAATGAAAAACTGTTTTTT. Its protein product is CATGEGVATNEKLFF.

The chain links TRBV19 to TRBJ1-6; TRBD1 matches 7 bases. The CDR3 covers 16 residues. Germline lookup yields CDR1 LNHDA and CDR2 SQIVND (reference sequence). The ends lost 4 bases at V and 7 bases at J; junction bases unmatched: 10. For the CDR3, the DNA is TGTGCCAGTAGTACCGTTTCCGGGACAGAAAATTCACCCCTCCACTTT. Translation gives CASSTVSGTENSPLHF.

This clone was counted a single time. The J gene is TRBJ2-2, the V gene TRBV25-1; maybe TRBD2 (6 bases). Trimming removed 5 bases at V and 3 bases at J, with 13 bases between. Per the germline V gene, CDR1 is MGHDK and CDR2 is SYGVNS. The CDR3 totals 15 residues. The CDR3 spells CASSPGRWYTGELFF. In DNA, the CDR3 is TGTGCCAGCAGTCCAGGGAGGTGGTACACCGGGGAGCTGTTTTTT. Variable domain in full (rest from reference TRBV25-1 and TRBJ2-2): EADIYQTPRYLVIGTGKKITLECSQTMGHDKMYWYQQDPGMELHLIHYSYGVNSTEKGDLSSESTVSRIRTEHFPLTLESARPSHTSQYLCASSPGRWYTGELFFGEGSRLTVL.

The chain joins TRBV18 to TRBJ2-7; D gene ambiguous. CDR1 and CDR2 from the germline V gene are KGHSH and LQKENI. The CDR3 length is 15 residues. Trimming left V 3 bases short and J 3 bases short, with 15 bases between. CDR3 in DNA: TGTGCCAGCTCACCGGTCTCAGGTGGGGTCTACGAGCAGTACTTC. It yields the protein CASSPVSGGVYEQYF.

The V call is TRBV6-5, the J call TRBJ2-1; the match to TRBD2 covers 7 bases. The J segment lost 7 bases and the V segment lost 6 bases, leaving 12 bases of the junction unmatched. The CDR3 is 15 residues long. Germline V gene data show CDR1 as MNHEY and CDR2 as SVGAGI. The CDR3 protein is CASSHPGGLTNEQFF. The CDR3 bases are TGTGCCAGCAGCCACCCGGGGGGACTCACGAATGAGCAGTTCTTC.

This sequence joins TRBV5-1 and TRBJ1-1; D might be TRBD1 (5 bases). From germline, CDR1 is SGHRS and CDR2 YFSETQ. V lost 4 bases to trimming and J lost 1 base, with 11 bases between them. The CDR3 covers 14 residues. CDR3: CASSQPGSNTEAFF. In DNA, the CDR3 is TGCGCCAGCAGCCAGCCAGGGTCGAACACTGAAGCTTTCTTT.

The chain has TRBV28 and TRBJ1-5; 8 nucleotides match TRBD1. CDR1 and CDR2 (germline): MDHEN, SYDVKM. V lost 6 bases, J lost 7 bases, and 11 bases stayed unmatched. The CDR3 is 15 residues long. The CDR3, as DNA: TGTGCCAGCAGGGGGGGACAGGCCGACGGGCAGCCCCAGCATTTT. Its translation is CASRGGQADGQPQHF.

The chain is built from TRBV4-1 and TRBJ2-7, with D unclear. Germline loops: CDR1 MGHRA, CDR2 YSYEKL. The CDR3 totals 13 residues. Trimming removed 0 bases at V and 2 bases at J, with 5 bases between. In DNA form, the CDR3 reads TGCGCCAGCAGCCAAGACCGTGCCTACGAGCAGTACTTC. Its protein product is CASSQDRAYEQYF.

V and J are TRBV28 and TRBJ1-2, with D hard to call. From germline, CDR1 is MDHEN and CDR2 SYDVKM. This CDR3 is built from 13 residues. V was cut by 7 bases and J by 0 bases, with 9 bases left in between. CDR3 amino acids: CASTRVANYGYTF. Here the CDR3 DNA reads TGTGCCAGCACCCGGGTAGCTAACTATGGCTACACCTTC.

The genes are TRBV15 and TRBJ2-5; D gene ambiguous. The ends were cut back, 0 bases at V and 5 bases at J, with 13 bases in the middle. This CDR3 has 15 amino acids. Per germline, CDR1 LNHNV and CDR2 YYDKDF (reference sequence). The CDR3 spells CATSRDDGLVETQYF. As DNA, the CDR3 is TGTGCCACCAGCAGAGATGACGGATTAGTCGAGACCCAGTACTTC.

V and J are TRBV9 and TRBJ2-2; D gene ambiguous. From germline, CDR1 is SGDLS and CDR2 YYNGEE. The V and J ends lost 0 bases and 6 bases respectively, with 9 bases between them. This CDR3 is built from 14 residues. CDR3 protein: CASSVDHFSGELFF. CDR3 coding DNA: TGTGCCAGCAGCGTAGACCACTTTTCCGGGGAGCTGTTTTTT.

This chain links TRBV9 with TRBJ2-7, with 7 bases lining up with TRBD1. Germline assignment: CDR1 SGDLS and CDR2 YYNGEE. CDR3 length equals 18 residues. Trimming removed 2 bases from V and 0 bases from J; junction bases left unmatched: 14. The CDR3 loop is CASSVRDSGPFFSYEQYF. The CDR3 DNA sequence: TGTGCCAGCAGCGTTCGGGACAGTGGACCCTTTTTCTCCTACGAGCAGTACTTC.

In DNA form, the CDR3 reads TGTGCCAGCAGCCCGGGACAGGGGAGGACTGAAGCTTTCTTT. This translates into CASSPGQGRTEAFF. The J gene is TRBJ1-1, the V gene TRBV7-3; TRBD1 aligns across 10 bases. Germline-derived CDR1 and CDR2 are SGHTA and FQGTGA. The CDR3 runs to 14 residues. V was clipped by 5 bases and J by 5 bases; unmatched bases: 5.